The 30 T cell receptor beta chains listed next were all sequenced from one sample in a study of neurological immune-mediated disorders. Using its own MiXCR run on the 5' RACE reads, TCRdb lists one record per CDR3 protein. Seen here are around 46,000 distinct CDR3 sequences, more than 20% observed once, and the top ten hold around a quarter. The sequenced sample was PBMCs. Receptors originate from a woman aged 65 to 85 in good health.

The genes are TRBV20-1 and TRBJ1-2, with D uncertain. The germline V and J ends were trimmed by 6 bases and 1 base, with 15 bases remaining between them. The CDR3 loop spans 14 amino acids. CDR1 DFQATT and CDR2 SNEGSKA come from the germline V gene (reference sequence). The CDR3 protein is CSAHSGDLNYGYTF. In DNA form, the CDR3 reads TGCAGTGCGCACTCAGGCGACCTTAACTATGGCTACACCTTC.

The chain couples TRBV5-5 to TRBJ2-7; D ambiguous. The germline gives CDR1 SGHKS, CDR2 YYEKEE (reference sequence). The CDR3 extends over 13 amino acids. Trimming left V 5 bases short and J 5 bases short, with 14 bases between. CDR3 sequence reads: CASRAMGRDEQYF. Here the CDR3 DNA reads TGTGCCAGCAGGGCGATGGGAAGGGACGAGCAGTACTTC. The variable domain in full, completed from reference TRBV5-5 and TRBJ2-7, reads DAGVTQSPTHLIKTRGQQVTLRCSPISGHKSVSWYQQVLGQGPQFIFQYYEKEERGRGNFPDRFSARQFPNYSSELNVNALLLGDSALYLCASRAMGRDEQYFGPGTRLTVT.

In this sample, this clonotype turned up many times. The chain couples TRBV2 to TRBJ2-5; D unresolved. CDR3 size: 13 residues. Germline values: CDR1 SNHLY, CDR2 FYNNEI. Deletions cut 6 bases from V and 2 bases from J, with 10 bases between. The CDR3 spells CASSLRKQETQYF. In DNA, the CDR3 is TGTGCCAGCAGCCTCCGTAAACAAGAGACCCAGTACTTC.

This clonotype appeared a few times. The chain employs TRBV3-1 and TRBJ2-1, with 13 bases matching TRBD2. This CDR3 comprises 18 residues. Germline CDR1 reads LGHDT; CDR2 reads YNNKEL (reference sequence). V dropped 4 bases and J dropped 4; count of bases not matched to a gene: 10. The CDR3: CASSPDAGTSGTYNEQFF. CDR3 coding DNA: TGTGCCAGCAGCCCTGACGCCGGGACTAGCGGGACATACAATGAGCAGTTCTTC.

V is TRBV5-1 and J is TRBJ1-1; D not certain. Germline loops: CDR1 SGHRS, CDR2 YFSETQ. The V and J ends lost 3 bases and 0 bases respectively, with 6 bases between them. This CDR3 spans 13 amino acids. The CDR3 protein is CASSWEVNTEAFF. CDR3 coding DNA: TGCGCCAGCAGCTGGGAAGTGAACACTGAAGCTTTCTTT.

This clonotype was picked up many times. This chain uses TRBV12-3 or TRBV12-4 with TRBJ1-3; D gene ambiguous. The CDR3 has 15 amino acids. Trimming stripped 7 bases from V and 2 bases from J, with 15 bases between. The CDR3 coding sequence is TGTGCCAGCACCGATCGACCGTCACCTGGAAACACCATATATTTT. It encodes CASTDRPSPGNTIYF.

CDR3 sequence (DNA): TGCGCCAGCAGACTAGCGGACTCCTACGAGCAGTACTTC. Translating gives CASRLADSYEQYF. The chain joins TRBV5-1 to TRBJ2-7; 8 bases are a match to TRBD2. There are 13 residues in the CDR3. Trimming at V came to 5 bases and at J to 0 bases, leaving 1 base not matched to a gene. CDR1 SGHRS and CDR2 YFSETQ come from the germline V gene. Drawing the rest from reference TRBV5-1 and TRBJ2-7, the complete variable domain is KAGVTQTPRYLIKTRGQQVTLSCSPISGHRSVSWYQQTPGQGLQFLFEYFSETQRNKGNFPGRFSGRQFSNSRSEMNVSTLELGDSALYLCASRLADSYEQYFGPGTRLTVT.

This clonotype was seen a few times. V is TRBV6-6 and J is TRBJ2-7; D is perhaps TRBD1 (5 bases). The germline V and J ends were trimmed by 5 bases and 2 bases, with 16 bases remaining between them. Germline V gene lookup returns CDR1 MNHNY and CDR2 SVGAGI (reference sequence). The CDR3 is 15 amino acids. CDR3 sequence: CASSDLMGPTYEQYF. DNA of the CDR3: TGTGCCAGCAGTGATCTGATGGGGCCCACCTACGAGCAGTACTTC.

This chain connects TRBV6-5 to TRBJ2-1; D might be TRBD2 (6 bases). Trimming took off 6 bases at V and 4 bases at J, with 10 bases between the two ends. The V gene's germline CDR1 is MNHEY and CDR2 SVGAGI. This CDR3 region has 13 residues. The CDR3 nucleotides read TGTGCCAGCAGCCCAGGAGGGTACAATGAGCAGTTCTTC. Translated, it gives CASSPGGYNEQFF.

Ten or more counts support this clonotype. V gene TRBV7-9 combines with J gene TRBJ1-2; TRBD1 matches at 8 bases. The CDR3 is 16 residues long. V lost 5 bases, J lost 0 bases, and 8 bases stayed unmatched. Germline V gene sequence: CDR1 SEHNR, CDR2 FQNEAQ (reference sequence). The CDR3 region is CASSPWTGPTNYGYTF. The DNA for the CDR3 is TGTGCCAGCAGCCCCTGGACAGGGCCTACTAACTATGGCTACACCTTC.

This sequence joins TRBV5-8 and TRBJ2-7; D is uncertain. The CDR3 has 15 residues. Trimming removed 7 bases at V and 3 bases at J, with 20 bases between. Germline values: CDR1 SGHTS, CDR2 YDEGEE. The CDR3 sequence is CASQTPGLSNYEQYF. The CDR3 nucleotides are TGTGCCAGCCAAACCCCTGGTTTGTCTAACTACGAGCAGTACTTC.

The chain joins TRBV7-8 to TRBJ2-3; D tentatively reads TRBD1 or TRBD2 (5 bases each). V gave up 0 bases and J gave up 6 bases, with 16 bases separating them. This CDR3 has 16 residues. Germline assignment: CDR1 SGHVS and CDR2 FQNEAQ. CDR3 residues: CASSLAGGLASDTQYF. The CDR3, as DNA: TGTGCCAGCAGCTTAGCTGGGGGATTGGCGTCGGATACGCAGTATTTT.

This clonotype was observed many times. V is TRBV10-3 and J is TRBJ2-7, with 8 bases lining up with TRBD1. CDR1 ENHRY and CDR2 SYGVKD come from the germline V gene. The CDR3 is 14 amino acids. Trimming took 2 bases from V and 3 from J; bases not matched to a gene: 3. CDR3 bases: TGTGCCATCAGTGAGGGACAGGGAGGCTACGAGCAGTACTTC. Translating gives CAISEGQGGYEQYF.

In its sample, this clonotype was seen many times. The genes are TRBV4-2 and TRBJ2-3; TRBD2 matches 10 bases. V lost 0 bases, J lost 4 bases, and 13 bases stayed unmatched. The CDR3 runs to 19 residues. Germline V lookup: CDR1 LGHNA, CDR2 YNFKEQ. CDR3 residues: CASSQDSSAVAGGPDTQYF. The CDR3 DNA is TGTGCCAGCAGCCAAGATTCGAGCGCGGTAGCGGGAGGTCCAGATACGCAGTATTTT.

This clonotype occurred many times. The J gene is TRBJ2-7, the V gene TRBV5-1; TRBD1 matches at 11 bases. With 4 bases clipped from V and 2 bases from J, the junction kept 14 bases outside the gene matches. The CDR3 spans 18 residues. Germline V gene lookup returns CDR1 SGHRS and CDR2 YFSETQ. This CDR3 is CASSPGWGPGQGAYEQYF. CDR3 nucleotide sequence: TGCGCCAGCAGCCCGGGTTGGGGCCCGGGACAGGGGGCCTACGAGCAGTACTTC.

This clonotype was recorded at least ten times. The rearrangement joins TRBV10-3 to TRBJ2-1; D is uncertain. The CDR3 consists of 15 residues. The ends were cut back, 3 bases at V and 0 bases at J, with 9 bases in the middle. The germline CDR1 and CDR2 sequences are ENHRY and SYGVKD. CDR3 nucleotide sequence: TGTGCCATCAGTGATTCGTTTAGCTCCTACAATGAGCAGTTCTTC. It encodes CAISDSFSSYNEQFF.

At least ten counts were recorded for this clonotype. This chain joins TRBV10-3 and TRBJ2-3; perhaps D is TRBD1 or TRBD2 (5 bases each). Per the germline V gene, CDR1 is ENHRY and CDR2 is SYGVKD. The V end lost 7 bases, the J end lost 6 bases, and 17 bases lay between the germline ends. CDR3 length equals 14 residues. CDR3 sequence reads: CAIKAGRGSDTQYF. In nucleotides, the CDR3 is TGTGCCATCAAGGCGGGTAGGGGTTCCGATACGCAGTATTTT.

V usage is TRBV7-2 and J usage is TRBJ2-2; 12 positions agree with TRBD2. This CDR3 is 16 amino acids long. The trim removed 3 bases at V and 5 bases at J, leaving 4 bases unmatched. Germline V gene sequence: CDR1 SGHTA, CDR2 FQGNSA. The CDR3 nucleotides read TGTGCCAGCAGCTTCCCCGGGACTAGCGGGACCGGGGAGCTGTTTTTT. This translates into CASSFPGTSGTGELFF.

This clonotype has a single count. The rearrangement uses TRBV29-1 and TRBJ1-1; TRBD1 aligns across 7 bases. CDR3 length equals 13 residues. Trimming took 4 bases from V and 0 from J; bases not matched to a gene: 2. Per the germline V gene, CDR1 is SQVTM and CDR2 is ANQGSEA. CDR3: CSVGQGVNTEAFF. Written as DNA, the CDR3 is TGCAGCGTTGGACAGGGAGTGAACACTGAAGCTTTCTTT.

CDR3 sequence reads: CASSPLLGQDGYTF. The CDR3 DNA follows: TGTGCCAGCTCACCATTGTTAGGACAGGATGGCTACACCTTC. The rearrangement joins TRBV18 to TRBJ1-2; 7 nucleotides agree with TRBD1. Germline lookup yields CDR1 KGHSH and CDR2 LQKENI. The CDR3 sequence is 14 residues long. The V and J ends lost 2 bases and 6 bases, in that order; junction bases with no gene match: 6.

This clonotype was recorded many times. This chain links TRBV4-2 with TRBJ1-1; D unclear. Germline CDR1 and CDR2: LGHNA and YNFKEQ. V lost 1 base, J lost 8 bases, and 5 bases lay in between. The CDR3 consists of 11 residues. The CDR3 sequence: CASSQGREAFF. Written as DNA, the CDR3 is TGTGCCAGCAGCCAAGGCCGAGAAGCTTTCTTT.

This clonotype was detected ten times or more. The CDR3 spells CSARSGQGPTGYTF. The CDR3 region has the DNA TGCAGTGCTAGATCGGGACAGGGGCCGACAGGCTACACCTTC. The chain joins TRBV20-1 to TRBJ1-2, with TRBD1 matching over 10 bases. The V gene's germline CDR1 is DFQATT and CDR2 SNEGSKA (reference sequence). The CDR3 extends over 14 amino acids. Germline trimming cut 2 bases from V and 8 bases from J; bases unmatched to any gene: 8.

The chain uses TRBV7-2 and TRBJ2-7, with D possibly TRBD1 on 6 matching bases. Germline lookup yields CDR1 SGHTA and CDR2 FQGNSA. Trimming shortened V by 7 bases and J by 6 bases, and 22 bases separated the two germline ends. The CDR3 has 15 residues. The CDR3 sequence is CASTPIVGAGVEQYF. CDR3 nucleotide sequence: TGTGCCAGCACTCCAATAGTGGGGGCAGGGGTCGAGCAGTACTTC.

Comments on this clonotype: At one end, the junction sequence differs from germline, possibly due to a read error. The chain couples TRBV20-1 to TRBJ2-1, with TRBD2 matching 10 bases. This CDR3 region has 15 residues. The germline V gene has CDR1 DFQATT and CDR2 SNEGSKA (reference sequence). The CDR3 bases are TGCAGTACTAGAGCGGTAGCGGGAGGTCCTTATGAGCAGTTCTTC. Translating it yields CSTRAVAGGPYEQFF.

This clonotype was seen at least ten times. The chain combines TRBV7-8 with TRBJ2-1, with D maybe TRBD2 (6 bases). CDR3 length: 16 amino acids. CDR1 and CDR2 from the germline V gene are SGHVS and FQNEAQ. Trimming cost V 5 bases and J 3 bases, with 17 bases left between them. As DNA, the CDR3 is TGTGCCAGCAGCCCAGGACGGAGGGTAGACTACAATGAGCAGTTCTTC. Translated: CASSPGRRVDYNEQFF.

The chain uses TRBV12-3 or TRBV12-4 and TRBJ2-3; the D gene could be TRBD1 or TRBD2 (5 bases each). The CDR3 length is 16 residues. V gave up 5 bases and J gave up 4 bases, with 19 bases separating them. In DNA form, the CDR3 reads TGTGCCAGCAGTCCTCGGGATAGGGGTTGGGCAGATACGCAGTATTTT. Translated, it gives CASSPRDRGWADTQYF.

This clonotype was picked up many times. The V and J genes are TRBV5-5 and TRBJ2-1; 9 positions agree with TRBD1. With V trimmed by 7 bases and J by 6 bases, 8 bases remained unmatched. Germline V CDR1 and CDR2: SGHKS, YYEKEE (reference sequence). The CDR3 consists of 14 residues. In DNA form, the CDR3 reads TGTGCCAGCCAACAGGGGGCGTGGGTCAATGAGCAGTTCTTC. Protein product: CASQQGAWVNEQFF.

This clonotype has ten or more counts. The CDR3 loop is CAISALRTSGGNEQFF. The CDR3 bases are TGTGCCATCAGTGCCTTACGGACTAGCGGGGGCAATGAGCAGTTCTTC. The rearrangement links TRBV10-3 to TRBJ2-1; the match to TRBD2 covers 13 bases. The CDR3 contains 16 residues. V lost 4 bases to trimming and J lost 6 bases; unmatched junction nucleotides: 6. Germline CDR1 reads ENHRY; CDR2 reads SYGVKD.

This clonotype has ten or more counts. CDR3 loop: CASSQGAGDTDTQYF. The CDR3 region has the DNA TGTGCCAGCAGCCAAGGTGCAGGAGACACAGATACGCAGTATTTT. The V and J genes are TRBV3-1 and TRBJ2-3; D is ambiguous. Trimming took 1 base from V and 2 from J, leaving 10 bases between them. Germline V gene data show CDR1 as LGHDT and CDR2 as YNNKEL (reference sequence). The CDR3 sequence is 15 residues long.

At least ten counts were recorded for this clonotype. V and J are TRBV6-5 and TRBJ2-1; weak D call: TRBD2 (5 bases). CDR1 and CDR2 (germline): MNHEY, SVGAGI. This CDR3 has 13 amino acids. Trimming left V 2 bases short and J 6 bases short, with 8 bases between. The CDR3 nucleotides read TGTGCCAGCAGTTACACTAGAGGCAATGAGCAGTTCTTC. This gives the protein CASSYTRGNEQFF.